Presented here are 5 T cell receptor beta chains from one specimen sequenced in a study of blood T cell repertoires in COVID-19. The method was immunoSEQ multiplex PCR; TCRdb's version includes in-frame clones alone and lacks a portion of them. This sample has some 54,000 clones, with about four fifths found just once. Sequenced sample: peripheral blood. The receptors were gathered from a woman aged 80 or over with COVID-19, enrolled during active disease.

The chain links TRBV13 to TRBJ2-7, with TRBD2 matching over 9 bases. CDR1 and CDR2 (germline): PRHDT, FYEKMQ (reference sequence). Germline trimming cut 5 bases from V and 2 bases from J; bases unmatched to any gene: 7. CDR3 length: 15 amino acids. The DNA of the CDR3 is TGTGCCAGCAGCCGTCTGGCGGGAGGGCCCTACGAGCAGTACTTC. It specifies CASSRLAGGPYEQYF.

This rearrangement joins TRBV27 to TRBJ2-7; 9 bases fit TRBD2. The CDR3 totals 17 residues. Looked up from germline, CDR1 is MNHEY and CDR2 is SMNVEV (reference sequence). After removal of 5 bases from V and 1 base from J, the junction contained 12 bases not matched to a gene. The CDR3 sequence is CASSPTRLAGRSYEQYF. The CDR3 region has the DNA TGTGCCAGCAGTCCTACTCGCCTAGCGGGGAGGTCCTACGAGCAGTACTTC.

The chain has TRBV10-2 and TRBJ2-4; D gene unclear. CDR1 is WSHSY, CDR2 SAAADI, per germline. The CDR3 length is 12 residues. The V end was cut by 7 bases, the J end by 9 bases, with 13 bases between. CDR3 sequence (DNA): TGCGCCAGCACCAAGGAGTATGGCATTCAGTACTTC. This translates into CASTKEYGIQYF.

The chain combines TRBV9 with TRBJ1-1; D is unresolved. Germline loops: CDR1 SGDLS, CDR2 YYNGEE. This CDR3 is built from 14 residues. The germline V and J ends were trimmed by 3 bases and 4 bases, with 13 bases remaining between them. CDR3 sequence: CASSAQWGGTEAFF. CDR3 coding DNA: TGTGCCAGCAGCGCCCAATGGGGAGGCACTGAAGCTTTCTTT.

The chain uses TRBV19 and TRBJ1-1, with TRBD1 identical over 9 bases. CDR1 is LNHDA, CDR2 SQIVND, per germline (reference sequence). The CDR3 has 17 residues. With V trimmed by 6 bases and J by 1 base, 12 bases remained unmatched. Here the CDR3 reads CASREQGARSRNTEAFF. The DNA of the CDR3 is TGTGCCAGTAGGGAACAGGGGGCCCGTTCTCGGAACACTGAAGCTTTCTTT.